Below, 23 T cell receptor beta chains from the same sample are listed, as sequenced in a study of shared clonotypes between healthy human individuals. Generated by immunoSEQ multiplex PCR, the TCRdb table keeps only in-frame clones and is missing some. This table holds approximately 1,500,000 clones, roughly 97% found once. The sequenced material came from naive CD4+ T cells sorted from blood. Subset described: CD45RA+ positively selected. These TCRs come from a man younger than 45 in good health.

V and J are TRBV27 and TRBJ2-7; 9 bases agree with TRBD2. Trimming at V came to 5 bases and at J to 4 bases, leaving 6 bases not matched to a gene. Germline V gives CDR1 MNHEY, CDR2 SMNVEV (reference sequence). CDR3 length equals 14 residues. CDR3 sequence reads: CASSTLAGLYEQYF. The DNA for the CDR3 is TGTGCCAGCAGTACACTAGCGGGCCTATACGAGCAGTACTTC.

The rearrangement joins TRBV5-6 to TRBJ2-1; D tentatively reads TRBD1 or TRBD2 (5 bases each). Germline CDR1 reads SGHDT; CDR2 reads YYEEEE. Trimming shortened V by 0 bases and J by 9 bases, and 13 bases separated the two germline ends. This CDR3 has 14 residues. The CDR3 DNA follows: TGTGCCAGCAGCTTGGAATTGGTGGGGACTGAGCAGTTCTTC. This sequence encodes CASSLELVGTEQFF.

V gene TRBV18 combines with J gene TRBJ2-3, with D perhaps matching TRBD1 (6 bases). Germline-derived CDR1 and CDR2 are KGHSH and LQKENI. The CDR3 sequence is 15 residues long. Trimming removed 3 bases at V and 0 bases at J, with 10 bases between. The CDR3 bases are TGTGCCAGCTCACCGGAAGGACAGAGCACAGATACGCAGTATTTT. Its protein is CASSPEGQSTDTQYF.

The gene calls are TRBV18 and TRBJ2-7; 14 positions match TRBD2. The CDR3 runs to 18 residues. J lost 0 bases, V lost 3 bases, and 7 bases had no gene match. Germline-derived CDR1 and CDR2 are KGHSH and LQKENI. CDR3 sequence (DNA): TGTGCCAGCTCACCGAGGGGACTAGCGGGAGCAGCCTCCTACGAGCAGTACTTC. Residues: CASSPRGLAGAASYEQYF.

The gene calls are TRBV11-2 and TRBJ1-5; no definite D call. Trimming removed 5 bases from V and 9 bases from J, with 14 bases in between. CDR3 length: 13 amino acids. Per the germline V gene, CDR1 is SGHAT and CDR2 is FQNNGV. The CDR3 sequence: CASSRIGSRPQHF. CDR3 bases: TGTGCCAGCAGCCGGATCGGGTCTCGGCCCCAGCATTTT.

The J gene is TRBJ2-2, the V gene TRBV2; D is perhaps TRBD1 (6 bases). V was pared by 4 bases and J by 2 bases, with 17 bases between. The CDR3 totals 17 residues. CDR1 and CDR2 (germline): SNHLY, FYNNEI. In nucleotides, the CDR3 is TGTGCCAGCAGTGTGCCTCCGGGACAAACTAACACCGGGGAGCTGTTTTTT. Translated, it gives CASSVPPGQTNTGELFF.

The chain combines TRBV11-2 with TRBJ2-1; weak D call: TRBD2 (5 bases). The V gene lost 1 base and the J gene lost 6 bases, with 10 bases spanning the gap. CDR1 is SGHAT and CDR2 is FQNNGV in the germline V gene. The CDR3 contains 14 residues. The CDR3 region is CASSLGGPVNEQFF. The DNA for the CDR3 is TGTGCCAGCAGCTTAGGAGGGCCAGTCAATGAGCAGTTCTTC. The full variable domain, its missing parts supplied by reference TRBV11-2 and TRBJ2-1, is EAGVAQSPRYKIIEKRQSVAFWCNPISGHATLYWYQQILGQGPKLLIQFQNNGVVDDSQLPKDRFSAERLKGVDSTLKIQPAKLEDSAVYLCASSLGGPVNEQFFGPGTRLTVL.

The CDR3 DNA follows: TGCGCCAGCAGCCAAGATAGCCCCGTAACTAGCGGAGGGAGGACAGATACGCAGTATTTT. This translates into CASSQDSPVTSGGRTDTQYF. The V call is TRBV4-3, the J call TRBJ2-3, with 8 bases aligning to TRBD2. The CDR3 length is 20 residues. The V segment lost 0 bases and the J segment 3 bases; nucleotides outside the gene matches: 17. Germline loops: CDR1 LGHNA, CDR2 YSLEER.

The chain has TRBV5-4 and TRBJ2-3; 13 bases fit TRBD2. This CDR3 has 16 residues. Germline V lookup: CDR1 SGHNT, CDR2 YYREEE (reference sequence). With V trimmed by 4 bases and J by 5 bases, 7 bases remained unmatched. The CDR3 region is CASSQLAGGPLDTQYF. CDR3 in DNA: TGTGCCAGCAGCCAACTAGCGGGAGGGCCCTTAGATACGCAGTATTTT.

The chain has TRBV19 and TRBJ1-5, with 7 bases that match TRBD1. Germline-derived CDR1 and CDR2 are LNHDA and SQIVND (reference sequence). V dropped 5 bases and J dropped 5; count of bases not matched to a gene: 9. The CDR3 has 15 residues. CDR3 nucleotide sequence: TGTGCCAGTAGTTACGACAGGGTCGGAGATCAGCCCCAGCATTTT. Protein product: CASSYDRVGDQPQHF.

The V and J genes are TRBV5-6 and TRBJ2-7; D may match TRBD1 or TRBD2 (6 bases each). The germline CDR1 and CDR2 sequences are SGHDT and YYEEEE. This CDR3 is 16 amino acids long. Trimming pared 0 bases from V and 5 bases from J, leaving 18 bases between. CDR3 DNA sequence: TGTGCCAGCAGCTTGGGCGTGACAGGAGGGTTCCACGAGCAGTACTTC. Translating it yields CASSLGVTGGFHEQYF.

V usage is TRBV19 and J usage is TRBJ2-1; TRBD2 aligns across 13 bases. CDR1 and CDR2 from the germline V gene are LNHDA and SQIVND (reference sequence). The CDR3 is 17 amino acids. Trimming took 5 bases from V and 3 from J; bases not matched to a gene: 7. The CDR3 loop reads CASSSRTSGSIYNEQFF. The CDR3 DNA is TGTGCCAGTAGTTCACGGACTAGCGGGAGTATCTACAATGAGCAGTTCTTC.

The genes are TRBV7-8 and TRBJ1-1, with D uncertain. The CDR3 totals 12 residues. Trimming left V 5 bases short and J 0 bases short, with 4 bases between. Germline V gene data show CDR1 as SGHVS and CDR2 as FQNEAQ. The CDR3 bases are TGTGCCAGCAGCCCGATGAACACTGAAGCTTTCTTT. Its protein product is CASSPMNTEAFF. The entire variable domain, with the rest obtained from reference TRBV7-8 and TRBJ1-1, is as follows: GAGVSQSPRYKVAKRGQDVALRCDPISGHVSLFWYQQALGQGPEFLTYFQNEAQLDKSGLPSDRFFAERPEGSVSTLKIQRTQQEDSAVYLCASSPMNTEAFFGQGTRLTVV.

The chain uses TRBV27 and TRBJ2-2, with 8 bases aligning to TRBD1. The CDR3 spans 16 residues. V was pared by 2 bases and J by 4 bases, with 6 bases of the junction left unmatched. CDR1 is MNHEY and CDR2 is SMNVEV in the germline V gene (reference sequence). Here the CDR3 reads CASSLGRQGTTGELFF. CDR3 coding DNA: TGTGCCAGCAGTTTAGGGAGACAGGGGACCACCGGGGAGCTGTTTTTT.

The gene calls are TRBV5-8 and TRBJ1-4; 7 bases agree with TRBD1. This CDR3 is built from 14 residues. Looked up from germline, CDR1 is SGHTS and CDR2 is YDEGEE. The ends lost 5 bases at V and 7 bases at J; junction bases unmatched: 8. CDR3 sequence: CASRKTGLGEKLFF. DNA for the CDR3: TGTGCCAGCAGAAAGACAGGGTTAGGTGAAAAACTGTTTTTT.

The CDR3 spells CASSPSPGGQYF. The CDR3 nucleotides are TGTGCCAGCAGCCCCTCCCCAGGGGGGCAGTATTTT. V gene TRBV14 combines with J gene TRBJ2-3; 7 positions agree with TRBD1. The CDR3 sequence is 12 residues long. Germline V gene sequence: CDR1 SGHDN, CDR2 FVKESK. Trimming removed 4 bases from V and 11 bases from J; junction bases left unmatched: 6.

This chain connects TRBV5-4 to TRBJ2-5; D is unclear. CDR1 is SGHNT, CDR2 YYREEE, per germline (reference sequence). This CDR3 is 13 amino acids long. V lost 5 bases and J lost 5, with 13 bases in between. CDR3 sequence: CASSPKIWETQYF. The CDR3 nucleotides read TGTGCCAGCAGTCCTAAAATATGGGAGACCCAGTACTTC.

The V call is TRBV4-1, the J call TRBJ2-7; D unclear. V was cut by 1 base and J by 4 bases, with 14 bases left in between. The CDR3 spans 15 residues. Germline V gene lookup returns CDR1 MGHRA and CDR2 YSYEKL. This CDR3 reads CASSQGLAVRYEQYF. CDR3 DNA sequence: TGCGCCAGCAGCCAAGGACTCGCCGTTAGGTACGAGCAGTACTTC.

The CDR3 reads CASSLAEGGTEAFF. The CDR3 DNA sequence: TGTGCCAGCAGCTTGGCCGAAGGGGGCACTGAAGCTTTCTTT. V usage is TRBV5-4 and J usage is TRBJ1-1, with D tentatively TRBD1 (6 bases). CDR1 and CDR2 from the germline V gene are SGHNT and YYREEE (reference sequence). The CDR3 is 14 residues long. V was trimmed by 0 bases and J by 4 bases, leaving 10 bases between them. Filled out from reference TRBV5-4 and TRBJ1-1, the complete variable domain reads ETGVTQSPTHLIKTRGQQVTLRCSSQSGHNTVSWYQQALGQGPQFIFQYYREEENGRGNFPPRFSGLQFPNYSSELNVNALELDDSALYLCASSLAEGGTEAFFGQGTRLTVV.

The J gene is TRBJ2-7, the V gene TRBV28, with TRBD1 matching 7 bases. Germline V CDR1 and CDR2: MDHEN, SYDVKM. The V segment lost 7 bases and the J segment 4 bases; nucleotides outside the gene matches: 10. This CDR3 spans 14 amino acids. The CDR3 is CASTGRQGWYEQYF. In nucleotides, the CDR3 is TGTGCCAGCACCGGCCGACAGGGCTGGTACGAGCAGTACTTC.

V usage is TRBV2 and J usage is TRBJ2-5, with a possible D match to TRBD1 (6 bases). The V and J ends lost 4 bases and 4 bases respectively, with 13 bases between them. Per the germline V gene, CDR1 is SNHLY and CDR2 is FYNNEI. The CDR3 consists of 14 residues. The CDR3 loop is CASSGTGLGETQYF. As DNA, the CDR3 is TGTGCCAGCAGTGGAACAGGGTTAGGAGAGACCCAGTACTTC.

The V and J genes are TRBV6-5 and TRBJ2-2; TRBD2 agrees at 7 bases. After removal of 2 bases from V and 6 bases from J, the junction contained 6 bases not matched to a gene. The length of the CDR3 is 15 residues. Germline CDR1 is MNHEY and CDR2 is SVGAGI. CDR3 sequence reads: CASSYGSRGAGELFF. CDR3 DNA sequence: TGTGCCAGCAGTTACGGGAGCCGGGGGGCCGGGGAGCTGTTTTTT.

The J gene is TRBJ2-1, the V gene TRBV5-1; D unclear. The CDR3 extends over 13 amino acids. The germline V gene has CDR1 SGHRS and CDR2 YFSETQ. Between the trimmed V and J ends, which lost 0 bases and 6 bases, there was a span of 7 bases. This chain's CDR3 is CASSLGQINEQFF. The CDR3 DNA is TGCGCCAGCAGCTTGGGGCAGATCAATGAGCAGTTCTTC. Full variable domain (outside the CDR3, taken from reference TRBV5-1 and TRBJ2-1): KAGVTQTPRYLIKTRGQQVTLSCSPISGHRSVSWYQQTPGQGLQFLFEYFSETQRNKGNFPGRFSGRQFSNSRSEMNVSTLELGDSALYLCASSLGQINEQFFGPGTRLTVL.